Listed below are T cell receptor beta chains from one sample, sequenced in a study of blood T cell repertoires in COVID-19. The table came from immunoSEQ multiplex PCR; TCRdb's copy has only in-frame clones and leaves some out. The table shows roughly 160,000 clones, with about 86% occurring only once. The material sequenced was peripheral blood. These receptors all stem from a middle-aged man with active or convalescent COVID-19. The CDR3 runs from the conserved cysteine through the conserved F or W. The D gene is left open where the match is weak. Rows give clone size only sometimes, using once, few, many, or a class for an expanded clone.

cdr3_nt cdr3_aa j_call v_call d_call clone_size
TGTGCCAGCAGCACCCGGGACAGGTACTACGAGCAGTACTTC CASSTRDRYYEQYF TRBJ2-7 TRBV9 TRBD1 -
TGCGCCAGCAGCCAAGACAGAATTGCAACTAATGAAAAACTGTTTTTT CASSQDRIATNEKLFF TRBJ1-4 TRBV4-3 - -
TGTGCCAGCAGCTATCAGACTAGCGGGGGCAATGAGCAGTTCTTC CASSYQTSGGNEQFF TRBJ2-1 TRBV13 TRBD2 -
TGTGCCAGCAGCCACTCACTAGCGGGAGGACCCCACGAGCAGTACTTC CASSHSLAGGPHEQYF TRBJ2-7 TRBV9 TRBD2 -
TGCGCCAGCAGCCAGCAGGGATCTACCGAAAAACTGTTTTTT CASSQQGSTEKLFF TRBJ1-4 TRBV5-1 - once
TGTGCCATCAGTGAGTCGCCTCGGACAGGTGTTGGCTACACCTTC CAISESPRTGVGYTF TRBJ1-2 TRBV10-3 TRBD1 -
TGTGCCAGCTCACCGGAACTAGCGGGGTTCGACGAGCAGTACTTC CASSPELAGFDEQYF TRBJ2-7 TRBV18 TRBD2 -
TGTGCCAGCAGCCCCCGGACTAGCGGGGGGGAAGCCACGCAGTATTTT CASSPRTSGGEATQYF TRBJ2-3 TRBV7-2 TRBD2 -
TGTGCCAGCACCTTTAGCGGGGGGGCCTACGAGCAGTACTTC CASTFSGGAYEQYF TRBJ2-7 TRBV7-2 TRBD2 -
TGCGCCAGCAGCTTGAGGACTAGCGGGAGCAATGAGCAGTTCTTC CASSLRTSGSNEQFF TRBJ2-1 TRBV5-1 TRBD2 -
TGTGCCAGCAGCCAAGATAACAGGTGGTCTGGCTACACCTTC CASSQDNRWSGYTF TRBJ1-2 TRBV14 - -
TGTGCCAGCAGCTCGGGGGGGGACGGCGGGATGAAACTGTTTTTT CASSSGGDGGMKLFF TRBJ1-4 TRBV5-4 - once
TGCACCAGCACCTGTCCGGGACAGGGGAATACCGGACACTATGGCTACACCTTC CTSTCPGQGNTGHYGYTF TRBJ1-2 TRBV1 - -
TGTGCCAGTATTGGACATCTTAACTATGGCTACACCTTC CASIGHLNYGYTF TRBJ1-2 TRBV19 - once
TGTGCCAGCAGCTTGAGCTCCTATAATTCACCCCTCCACTTT CASSLSSYNSPLHF TRBJ1-6 TRBV7-2 - -
TGTGCCACACCGACGGGTCCCAAGTTCTCTGGGGCCAACGTCCTGACTTTC CATPTGPKFSGANVLTF TRBJ2-6 TRBV7-9 - -
TGTGCCAGCAGCAAATGCCCGACAGGGTTTAGGGGCTACACCTTC CASSKCPTGFRGYTF TRBJ1-2 TRBV21-1 - once
TGTGCCAGCAGTACCGCCGGGACAGTAGAGACCCAGTACTTC CASSTAGTVETQYF TRBJ2-5 TRBV27 TRBD1 -
TGCGCCAGCAGCTTGGCAACTAGCGGGGACACAGATACGCAGTATTTT CASSLATSGDTDTQYF TRBJ2-3 TRBV5-1 TRBD2 once
TGTGCCACCAGCAGAGATCGAGGAGTAGCGGGATACCAAGAGACCCAGTACTTC CATSRDRGVAGYQETQYF TRBJ2-5 TRBV15 TRBD2 few
TGTGCCAGCAGCGTAGATAAAGGGGTCGACGAGCAGTACTTC CASSVDKGVDEQYF TRBJ2-7 TRBV9 - -
TGCGCCAGCAGCTCCTACCCGGGACAGGGCGTCTCTGGGGCCAACGTCCTGACTTTC CASSSYPGQGVSGANVLTF TRBJ2-6 TRBV5-1 TRBD1 -
TGTGCCAGCAGGGACAGGAACACTGAAGCTTTCTTT CASRDRNTEAFF TRBJ1-1 TRBV28 - once
TGTGCCAGCTCACCGACTAGTTCCGGGGAGCTGTTTTTT CASSPTSSGELFF TRBJ2-2 TRBV18 - -
TGTGCCACCAGTGATTCTAGCGGGAGTGCTACGGCCGGGCAGTTCTTC CATSDSSGSATAGQFF TRBJ2-1 TRBV24-1 TRBD2 -
TGTGCCAGCAGCTTGGCCGCAGATAATGAAAAACTGTTTTTT CASSLAADNEKLFF TRBJ1-4 TRBV5-4 - -
TGTGCCAGCAGTGAAACAATCGGGGGTCTTAATTCACCCCTCCACTTT CASSETIGGLNSPLHF TRBJ1-6 TRBV6-1 - -
TGTGCCAGCAGCTTAGCGTCCCTGACTACAGATACGCAGTATTTT CASSLASLTTDTQYF TRBJ2-3 TRBV7-6 - -
TGTGCCAGCAGCCAAGATCCCGGGTCCGGAAACACCATATATTTT CASSQDPGSGNTIYF TRBJ1-3 TRBV4-2 - -
TGTGCCAGCAGCGCCCTAGCGGGAGGGGCCAAAAACATTCAGTACTTC CASSALAGGAKNIQYF TRBJ2-4 TRBV9 TRBD2 -
TGTGCCAGCACTAGAGGGACAGGGGAGGATGGCTACACCTTC CASTRGTGEDGYTF TRBJ1-2 TRBV2 TRBD1 -
TGTGCCAGCAGCCCGGTTAGTGGCGGGACCTCCACAGATACGCAGTATTTT CASSPVSGGTSTDTQYF TRBJ2-3 TRBV11-3 - -
TGTGCTAGTGGCGCAGCGCCCGGGTCCACCGGGGAGCTGTTTTTT CASGAAPGSTGELFF TRBJ2-2 TRBV12-5 - few
TGTGCCAGCAGCCAAGAGGTCAGGGGGGACACTGAAGCTTTCTTT CASSQEVRGDTEAFF TRBJ1-1 TRBV4-2 TRBD1 -
TGTGCCAGTAGCAGCGGGAGGGGCTCCTACAATGAGCAGTTCTTC CASSSGRGSYNEQFF TRBJ2-1 TRBV19 TRBD2 few
TGCGCCAGCAGCCAAGATGGCCATAGCCGCGGCTACACCTTC CASSQDGHSRGYTF TRBJ1-2 TRBV4-1 - -
TGTGCCAGCAGCTTAGCAGGGGGCGAAGTCTACGAGCAGTACTTC CASSLAGGEVYEQYF TRBJ2-7 TRBV11-2 TRBD1 once
TGTGCCAGCAGTACGGGGGACGGGTATTCACCCCTCCACTTT CASSTGDGYSPLHF TRBJ1-6 TRBV19 - -
TGTGCCAGTAGTATTGGGGGCGCGGGCACTGAAGCTTTCTTT CASSIGGAGTEAFF TRBJ1-1 TRBV19 - -
TGTGCCAGCAGCTTAAGGCTCGACGGGGAGACCCAGTACTTC CASSLRLDGETQYF TRBJ2-5 TRBV7-2 - -
TGCGCCAGCAGTTCCGGGACAGGGAATTCACCCCTCCACTTT CASSSGTGNSPLHF TRBJ1-6 TRBV5-1 TRBD1 -
TGTGCCAGCAGACTAGCGGGTCAAGAGACCCAGTACTTC CASRLAGQETQYF TRBJ2-5 TRBV12-3/TRBV12-4 TRBD2 -
TGTGCCAGCAGTTACTTAGGGGGACGTACCTACGAGCAGTACTTC CASSYLGGRTYEQYF TRBJ2-7 TRBV6-2/TRBV6-3 - -
TGTGCCAGCAGTATTGCGACTAGCGGGAGTAGTGAGACCCAGTACTTC CASSIATSGSSETQYF TRBJ2-5 TRBV25-1 TRBD2 -
TGTGCCAGCAGCCTGGACAGGGTAGCAGATCAGCCCCAGCATTTT CASSLDRVADQPQHF TRBJ1-5 TRBV28 TRBD1 -
TGTGCCAGTAGTATGGACAGGGCCTATGGCTACACCTTC CASSMDRAYGYTF TRBJ1-2 TRBV19 TRBD1 -
TGTGCCAGCAGTGAAACAGGGGTATCAGTCTATGGCTACACCTTC CASSETGVSVYGYTF TRBJ1-2 TRBV6-1 TRBD1 -
TGTGCCAGCAGCTTCCAGGGGGACACTGAAGCTTTCTTT CASSFQGDTEAFF TRBJ1-1 TRBV7-3 TRBD1 once
TGTGCCACCAGTGATGCCGGACAGGGGGGGACCCAGTACTTC CATSDAGQGGTQYF TRBJ2-5 TRBV24-1 TRBD1 -